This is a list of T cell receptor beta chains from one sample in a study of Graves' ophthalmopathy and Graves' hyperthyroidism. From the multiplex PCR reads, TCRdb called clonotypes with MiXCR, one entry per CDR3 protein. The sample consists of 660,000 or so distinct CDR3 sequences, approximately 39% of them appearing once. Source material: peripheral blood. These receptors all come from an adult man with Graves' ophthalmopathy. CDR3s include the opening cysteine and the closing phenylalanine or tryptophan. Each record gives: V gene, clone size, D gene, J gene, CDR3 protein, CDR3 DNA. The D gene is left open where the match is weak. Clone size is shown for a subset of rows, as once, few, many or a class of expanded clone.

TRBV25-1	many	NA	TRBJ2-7	CASSEGPLSEQYF	TGTGCCAGCAGTGAGGGACCGCTTTCCGAGCAGTACTTC
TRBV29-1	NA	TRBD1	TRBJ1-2	CSVDRLQGADGYTF	TGCAGCGTTGATAGGTTACAGGGGGCTGATGGCTACACCTTC
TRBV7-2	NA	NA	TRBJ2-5	CASSLEGGSAETQYF	TGTGCCAGCAGCTTAGAGGGGGGTAGTGCAGAGACCCAGTACTTC
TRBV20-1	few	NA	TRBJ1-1	CSARDGTPNAFF	TGCAGTGCTAGAGATGGAACGCCTAATGCTTTCTTT
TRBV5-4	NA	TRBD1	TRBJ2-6	CASSQHTAGTGGTGANVLTF	TGCGCCAGCAGCCAACATACCGCCGGGACAGGGGGCACTGGGGCCAACGTCCTGACTTTC
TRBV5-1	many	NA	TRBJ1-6	CASSLVGGDSPLHF	TGCGCCAGCAGCTTGGTTGGCGGGGATTCACCCCTCCACTTT
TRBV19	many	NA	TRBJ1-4	CASRIGRKLFF	TGTGCCAGTAGGATTGGAAGAAAACTGTTTTTT
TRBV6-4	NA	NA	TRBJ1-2	CASRAQGPNYGYTF	TGTGCCAGCAGAGCACAGGGCCCTAACTATGGCTACACCTTC
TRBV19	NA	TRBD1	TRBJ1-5	CASSFLWDRVRIQPQHF	TGTGCCAGTAGTTTTTTGTGGGACAGGGTTCGAATCCAGCCCCAGCATTTT
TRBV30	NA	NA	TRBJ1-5	CAWSVRDKNQPQHF	TGTGCCTGGAGTGTACGGGACAAGAATCAGCCCCAGCATTTT
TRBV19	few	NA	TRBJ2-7	CASSIRPNAYEQYF	TGTGCCAGTAGTATCAGGCCGAACGCCTACGAGCAGTACTTC
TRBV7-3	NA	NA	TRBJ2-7	CSSSFGYEQYF	TGTTCCAGCAGTTTTGGGTACGAGCAGTACTTC
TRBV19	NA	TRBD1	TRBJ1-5	CASSMTGQGNQPQHF	TGTGCCAGTAGTATGACGGGACAGGGCAATCAGCCCCAGCATTTT
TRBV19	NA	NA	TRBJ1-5	CASSADSQETQHF	TGTGCCAGTAGTGCCGACAGTCAAGAGACCCAGCATTTT
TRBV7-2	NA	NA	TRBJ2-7	CASSFAVDPREQYF	TGTGCCAGCAGCTTTGCTGTGGACCCTAGGGAGCAGTACTTC
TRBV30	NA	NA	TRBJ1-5	CAWSIAGGRQPQHF	TGTGCCTGGAGTATAGCGGGGGGACGTCAGCCCCAGCATTTT
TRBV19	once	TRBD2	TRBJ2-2	CASSIGASGNTGELFF	TGTGCCAGTAGTATAGGGGCTAGCGGGAACACCGGGGAGCTGTTTTTT
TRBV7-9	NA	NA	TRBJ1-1	CASSLTGPTFF	TGTGCCAGCAGCTTAACAGGGCCAACTTTCTTT
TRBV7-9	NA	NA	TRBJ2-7	CASSSRDTTRSVRARQYF	TGTGCCAGCAGCTCCCGGGACACCACTAGAAGTGTTAGGGCAAGGCAGTACTTC
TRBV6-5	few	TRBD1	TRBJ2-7	CASSYLDRGQYEQYF	TGTGCCAGCAGTTACTTAGACAGGGGGCAGTACGAGCAGTACTTC
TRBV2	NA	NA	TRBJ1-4	CASSALNRYNNEKLFF	TGTGCCAGCAGCGCCCTGAACAGATATAATAATGAAAAACTGTTTTTT
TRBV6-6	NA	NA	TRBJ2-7	CASSDWGAYEQYF	TGTGCCAGCAGTGATTGGGGGGCCTACGAGCAGTACTTC
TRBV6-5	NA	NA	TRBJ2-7	CASSYRPLYEQYF	TGTGCCAGCAGTTACCGCCCGTTATACGAGCAGTACTTC
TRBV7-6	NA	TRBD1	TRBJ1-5	CASSLVQGAGNQPQHF	TGTGCCAGCAGCTTAGTTCAGGGGGCGGGCAATCAGCCCCAGCATTTT
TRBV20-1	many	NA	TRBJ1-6	CSARDQTGGDNSPLHF	TGCAGTGCTAGAGACCAGACAGGAGGGGATAATTCACCCCTCCACTTT
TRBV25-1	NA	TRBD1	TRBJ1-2	CASSESGTGYYGYTF	TGTGCCAGCAGTGAATCAGGGACAGGGTACTATGGCTACACCTTC
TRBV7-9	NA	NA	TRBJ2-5	CASSYQGFGETQYF	TGTGCCAGCAGTTATCAGGGATTTGGGGAGACCCAGTACTTC
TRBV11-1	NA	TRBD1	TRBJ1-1	CAFRQGESKAFF	TGTGCCTTCAGACAGGGGGAGAGCAAAGCTTTCTTT
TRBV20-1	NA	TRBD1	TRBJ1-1	CSASNRGLMNTEAFF	TGCAGTGCTAGTAACAGGGGGCTTATGAACACTGAAGCTTTCTTT
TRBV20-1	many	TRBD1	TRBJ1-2	CSARPARGPGYTF	TGCAGTGCTAGACCGGCCAGGGGGCCCGGCTACACCTTC
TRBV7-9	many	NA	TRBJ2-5	CASSSMGGQETQYF	TGTGCCAGCAGCTCTATGGGGGGCCAAGAGACCCAGTACTTC
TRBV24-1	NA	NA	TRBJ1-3	CATSDSPTRTRQIALDTIYF	TGTGCCACCAGTGATTCCCCCACCAGAACGAGACAGATTGCCTTGGACACCATATATTTT
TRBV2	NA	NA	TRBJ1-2	CASSNQLGGINGYTF	TGTGCCAGCAGTAATCAACTGGGGGGAATCAATGGCTACACCTTC
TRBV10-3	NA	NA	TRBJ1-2	CAIGETEVGGYTF	TGTGCCATCGGGGAGACAGAGGTAGGAGGCTACACCTTC
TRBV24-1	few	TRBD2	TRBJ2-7	CATSESSGHSYEQYF	TGTGCCACCAGTGAGTCTAGCGGGCACTCCTACGAGCAGTACTTC
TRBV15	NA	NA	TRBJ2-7	CATSRGEGGYEQYF	TGTGCCACCAGCAGAGGGGAAGGGGGCTACGAGCAGTACTTC
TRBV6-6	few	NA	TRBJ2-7	CASRITGSPNEQYF	TGTGCCAGCAGGATTACAGGGTCCCCAAACGAGCAGTACTTC
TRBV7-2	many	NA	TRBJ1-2	CASSQIWQGRSYGYTF	TGTGCCAGCAGCCAAATTTGGCAGGGACGTAGCTATGGCTACACCTTC
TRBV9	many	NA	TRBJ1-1	CASSPGTSREAFF	TGTGCCAGCAGCCCCGGAACTTCGCGTGAAGCTTTCTTT